This TCR beta chain was observed in a study of CD8+ T cells in alopecia areata. Looking at the study overall: Twice a day, 5 to 10 mg of oral tofacitinib was administered to treated patients.

Isolated RNA was reverse transcribed into cDNA used as the sequencing template. TCRdb keeps only in-frame clones here, not all; method: immunoSEQ multiplex PCR. The profile shows 150,000 to 250,000 clones, 60% of them singletons. The CDR3 runs 14 residues. Germline lookup yields CDR1 SQVTM and CDR2 ANQGSEA. Deletions cut 1 base from V and 3 bases from J, with 12 bases between. Comment on this clone: The antigen is unknown.

General observations from the study: Under tofacitinib, fewer expanded CD8+ clones appeared among the top 100 scalp clones. Normal scalp showed lower clonality than lesional scalp, especially alopecia totalis/universalis. Many expanded lesional clones stayed in scalp and blood while on tofacitinib.

Indicated treatment: oral pan-JAK inhibitor, 5-10 mg twice daily. The input for sequencing was CD4+ T cells sorted from blood, taken at week 4, from a patient treated with tofacitinib. This receptor was taken from a human donor with alopecia areata. The chain couples TRBV29-1 to TRBJ1-2, with D possibly TRBD1 on 5 matching bases. In DNA form, the CDR3 reads TGCAGCGTTGAAGTGGGACGGAACTACTATGGCTACACCTTC. It codes for CSVEVGRNYYGYTF.